Listed below are T cell receptor beta chains from one sample, sequenced in a study. TCRdb re-called the RT-PCR reads through MiXCR, storing one row per CDR3 protein. The sample gives about 680,000 distinct CDR3 sequences, approximately 15% of which show up once; 3.6% is in the top ten. Sequencing input: memory CD4+ T cells from blood. The receptors here all came from a female donor in good health, serving as a healthy control. Both conserved end residues are part of each CDR3. The order of the fields is CDR3 DNA, CDR3 protein, J gene, V gene, clone size, D gene. A D gene is named only where the DNA matches it firmly. The size of a clone is reported for some rows only, either as once, few or many, or as a class for expanded clones.

cdr3_nt: TGTGCCAGCAACCAACTACAAGAGACCCAGTACTTC
cdr3_aa: CASNQLQETQYF
j_call: TRBJ2-5
v_call: TRBV6-2/TRBV6-3
clone_size: many
d_call: NA

cdr3_nt: TGTGCCAGCAGCTTCCTTGGGATATCCTACAATGAGCAGTTCTTC
cdr3_aa: CASSFLGISYNEQFF
j_call: TRBJ2-1
v_call: TRBV7-3
clone_size: few
d_call: NA

cdr3_nt: TGTGCCACCAGTGATTTGCAGGCAGGAGGCTACACCGGGGAGCTGTTTTTT
cdr3_aa: CATSDLQAGGYTGELFF
j_call: TRBJ2-2
v_call: TRBV24-1
clone_size: NA
d_call: NA

cdr3_nt: TGTGCCAGCAGCCCCGACAGGTATACCTACGAGCAGTACTTC
cdr3_aa: CASSPDRYTYEQYF
j_call: TRBJ2-7
v_call: TRBV7-2
clone_size: few
d_call: NA

cdr3_nt: TGTGCCAGCAGCCCGGGACTAGCGGGAGCCCAAGAGACCCAGTACTTC
cdr3_aa: CASSPGLAGAQETQYF
j_call: TRBJ2-5
v_call: TRBV7-9
clone_size: few
d_call: TRBD2

cdr3_nt: TGTGCCAGCAGCTTGAGAGGGGGCAGCGACAAAAACATTCAGTACTTC
cdr3_aa: CASSLRGGSDKNIQYF
j_call: TRBJ2-4
v_call: TRBV7-2
clone_size: few
d_call: TRBD1

cdr3_nt: TGCGCCAGCAGTGCTGGACTTCGACTCTACAATGAGCAGTTCTTC
cdr3_aa: CASSAGLRLYNEQFF
j_call: TRBJ2-1
v_call: TRBV10-2
clone_size: NA
d_call: NA

cdr3_nt: TGCAGTGCTCCGACGACTAGAGGCAATGAGCAGTTCTTC
cdr3_aa: CSAPTTRGNEQFF
j_call: TRBJ2-1
v_call: TRBV20-1
clone_size: NA
d_call: NA

cdr3_nt: TGTGCCAGCAGCTCTCAGTATTCCGGGGAGCTGTTTTTT
cdr3_aa: CASSSQYSGELFF
j_call: TRBJ2-2
v_call: TRBV7-9
clone_size: NA
d_call: NA

cdr3_nt: TGCGCCAGCAGCCAAAGTTGGCGGGGACCCTACGAGCAGTACTTC
cdr3_aa: CASSQSWRGPYEQYF
j_call: TRBJ2-7
v_call: TRBV4-1
clone_size: NA
d_call: NA

cdr3_nt: TGTGCCAGCAGCCAAGGGCTCAAGAACTCTGGGGCCAACGTCCTGACTTTC
cdr3_aa: CASSQGLKNSGANVLTF
j_call: TRBJ2-6
v_call: TRBV3-1
clone_size: NA
d_call: NA

cdr3_nt: TGTGCCAGCAGCCTAGACGGGGCCAGAAACACCATATATTTT
cdr3_aa: CASSLDGARNTIYF
j_call: TRBJ1-3
v_call: TRBV7-2
clone_size: many
d_call: NA

cdr3_nt: TGCAGCGTCCCGGGACAGGGTGGTGAAGCTTTCTTT
cdr3_aa: CSVPGQGGEAFF
j_call: TRBJ1-1
v_call: TRBV29-1
clone_size: few
d_call: TRBD1

cdr3_nt: TGTGCCATCAGTGAGAGTTTAGCGGGAGGGGAGACCCAGTACTTC
cdr3_aa: CAISESLAGGETQYF
j_call: TRBJ2-5
v_call: TRBV10-3
clone_size: NA
d_call: TRBD2

cdr3_nt: TGCAGTGCTAACTCCTTTGCCGGGACAGGGTGGTCACCCCTCCACTTT
cdr3_aa: CSANSFAGTGWSPLHF
j_call: TRBJ1-6
v_call: TRBV20-1
clone_size: NA
d_call: TRBD1

cdr3_nt: TGTGCCAGCAGACCAACCGGGGGGCAGGGGGACACTGAAGCTTTCTTT
cdr3_aa: CASRPTGGQGDTEAFF
j_call: TRBJ1-1
v_call: TRBV28
clone_size: NA
d_call: TRBD1

cdr3_nt: TGCGCCAGCAGCCAAGCCGGGACAGGAGATTCCAATCAGCCCCAGCATTTT
cdr3_aa: CASSQAGTGDSNQPQHF
j_call: TRBJ1-5
v_call: TRBV4-1
clone_size: few
d_call: TRBD1

cdr3_nt: TGCAGTGCCACGGTCGAGTCTGGGTTTGGTGAAAAACTGTTTTTT
cdr3_aa: CSATVESGFGEKLFF
j_call: TRBJ1-4
v_call: TRBV20-1
clone_size: few
d_call: NA

cdr3_nt: TGTGCCAGCAATCCGGACAGCCAAGGGAATCAGCCCCAGCATTTT
cdr3_aa: CASNPDSQGNQPQHF
j_call: TRBJ1-5
v_call: TRBV12-3/TRBV12-4
clone_size: many
d_call: NA

cdr3_nt: TGTGCCTGGAGTGAGAGAGGTGAAGCTTTCTTT
cdr3_aa: CAWSERGEAFF
j_call: TRBJ1-1
v_call: TRBV30
clone_size: NA
d_call: NA

cdr3_nt: TGTGCCAGCAGCTTAGGGGCTTTGGCGGGGGTCCGGGAGACCCAGTACTTC
cdr3_aa: CASSLGALAGVRETQYF
j_call: TRBJ2-5
v_call: TRBV11-2
clone_size: NA
d_call: TRBD2

cdr3_nt: TGTGCCAGCAGCTTAGAGTCAGAACTTAGAGCTTTCTTT
cdr3_aa: CASSLESELRAFF
j_call: TRBJ1-1
v_call: TRBV7-2
clone_size: NA
d_call: NA

cdr3_nt: TGTGCCAGCAGCCTCAATGGCGGTAAAAACACCGGGGAGCTGTTTTTT
cdr3_aa: CASSLNGGKNTGELFF
j_call: TRBJ2-2
v_call: TRBV7-2
clone_size: NA
d_call: NA

cdr3_nt: TGCAGTGTCTCGGGACTCGGCCGACGGGACAATGAGCAGTTCTTC
cdr3_aa: CSVSGLGRRDNEQFF
j_call: TRBJ2-1
v_call: TRBV20-1
clone_size: many
d_call: NA

cdr3_nt: TGTGCCAGCAGCCGGTCGACCGGGGGGGCGGCAACCGATGAGCAGTTCTTC
cdr3_aa: CASSRSTGGAATDEQFF
j_call: TRBJ2-1
v_call: TRBV25-1
clone_size: NA
d_call: TRBD2

cdr3_nt: TGTGCCAGCAGCTTGGCCGGGGGTCCCTCTGGAAACACCATATATTTT
cdr3_aa: CASSLAGGPSGNTIYF
j_call: TRBJ1-3
v_call: TRBV7-2
clone_size: few
d_call: NA

cdr3_nt: TGTGCCAGCAGTTATACAGGGGGTTGGGGCAATCAGCCCCAGCATTTT
cdr3_aa: CASSYTGGWGNQPQHF
j_call: TRBJ1-5
v_call: TRBV12-3/TRBV12-4
clone_size: NA
d_call: TRBD1

cdr3_nt: TGTGCCAGCAGCTCGGGGACAGGATCCCAAGAGACCCAGTACTTC
cdr3_aa: CASSSGTGSQETQYF
j_call: TRBJ2-5
v_call: TRBV7-7
clone_size: NA
d_call: TRBD1

cdr3_nt: TGTGCCAGCAGTTCCCGGACTAGCCAAGAGACCCAGTACTTC
cdr3_aa: CASSSRTSQETQYF
j_call: TRBJ2-5
v_call: TRBV2
clone_size: NA
d_call: TRBD2

cdr3_nt: TGCAGCGCGACAGGGCACTATGGCTACACCTTC
cdr3_aa: CSATGHYGYTF
j_call: TRBJ1-2
v_call: TRBV20-1
clone_size: many
d_call: TRBD1

cdr3_nt: TGCAGTGCTAGCGGGACAGGGGGTAATGTAGTGCGCTACACCTTC
cdr3_aa: CSASGTGGNVVRYTF
j_call: TRBJ1-2
v_call: TRBV20-1
clone_size: few
d_call: TRBD1

cdr3_nt: TGTGCCAGCAGATACACGACAGGGGGCGGCTATGGCTACACCTTC
cdr3_aa: CASRYTTGGGYGYTF
j_call: TRBJ1-2
v_call: TRBV7-2
clone_size: few
d_call: TRBD1

cdr3_nt: TGTGCCAGCAGTCCCCAGCTACTAGCGGGAGGGCCGAATGAGCAGTTCTTC
cdr3_aa: CASSPQLLAGGPNEQFF
j_call: TRBJ2-1
v_call: TRBV11-2
clone_size: NA
d_call: TRBD2

cdr3_nt: TGCGCCAGCAGCCTAACAATACGAAGCGCGAGTGGGCAAGAGACCCAGTACTTC
cdr3_aa: CASSLTIRSASGQETQYF
j_call: TRBJ2-5
v_call: TRBV5-1
clone_size: few
d_call: NA

cdr3_nt: TGTGCCAGCAGTTACCCGGGACTCAATCAGCCCCAGCATTTT
cdr3_aa: CASSYPGLNQPQHF
j_call: TRBJ1-5
v_call: TRBV6-2/TRBV6-3
clone_size: few
d_call: NA

cdr3_nt: TGTGCCAGCAGCGCCGAGACCTCACGGAGGGGTCGGAACACTGAAGCTTTCTTT
cdr3_aa: CASSAETSRRGRNTEAFF
j_call: TRBJ1-1
v_call: TRBV9
clone_size: few
d_call: NA

cdr3_nt: TGTGCCAGCAGTGAAGGTGGGGGCTTTAACTATGGCTACACCTTC
cdr3_aa: CASSEGGGFNYGYTF
j_call: TRBJ1-2
v_call: TRBV25-1
clone_size: many
d_call: NA

cdr3_nt: TGTGCCAGCAGGCAGTGGGGGGCGGAACAACACGAGCAGTACTTC
cdr3_aa: CASRQWGAEQHEQYF
j_call: TRBJ2-7
v_call: TRBV11-2
clone_size: NA
d_call: NA

cdr3_nt: TGTGCCAGCGGTTTGGTAGGGAAAGGCTACACCTTC
cdr3_aa: CASGLVGKGYTF
j_call: TRBJ1-2
v_call: TRBV28
clone_size: NA
d_call: NA

cdr3_nt: TGTGCCAGCAGTGCCAATACAGGGCTCGAGACCCAGTACTTC
cdr3_aa: CASSANTGLETQYF
j_call: TRBJ2-5
v_call: TRBV25-1
clone_size: NA
d_call: NA

cdr3_nt: TGCAGTGCTCCTTTGGGACTAGCGGGAGGGCCTAGGGTCTACGAGCAGTACTTC
cdr3_aa: CSAPLGLAGGPRVYEQYF
j_call: TRBJ2-7
v_call: TRBV20-1
clone_size: NA
d_call: TRBD2

cdr3_nt: TGTGCCAGCAGCTTTCCGCACGGGAACGAGCAGTACTTC
cdr3_aa: CASSFPHGNEQYF
j_call: TRBJ2-7
v_call: TRBV5-5
clone_size: many
d_call: NA

cdr3_nt: TGTGCCAGCAGTGCCGGACCTGCTGAGGTTTCACCCCTCCACTTT
cdr3_aa: CASSAGPAEVSPLHF
j_call: TRBJ1-6
v_call: TRBV2
clone_size: NA
d_call: NA

cdr3_nt: TGTGCCAGCAGCCAAGGGACAGGGGAATCACCCCTCCACTTT
cdr3_aa: CASSQGTGESPLHF
j_call: TRBJ1-6
v_call: TRBV3-1
clone_size: many
d_call: TRBD1

cdr3_nt: TGTGCCAGCAGCTTAGGGACAGGGGGTGGCACCGGGGAGCTGTTTTTT
cdr3_aa: CASSLGTGGGTGELFF
j_call: TRBJ2-2
v_call: TRBV7-2
clone_size: few
d_call: TRBD1

cdr3_nt: TGCGCCAGCAGTCCCTCTAATAGCGGGAGGGCCGGCGAGCAGTACTTC
cdr3_aa: CASSPSNSGRAGEQYF
j_call: TRBJ2-7
v_call: TRBV10-1
clone_size: many
d_call: TRBD2

cdr3_nt: TGCAGTGCTAGAGGCGGCGGGAACCTAAAGACGCAGTATTTT
cdr3_aa: CSARGGGNLKTQYF
j_call: TRBJ2-3
v_call: TRBV20-1
clone_size: many
d_call: NA

cdr3_nt: TGCGCCAGCAGCTTGGTAGGACAGGGGAACCGAAATGAGCAGTTCTTC
cdr3_aa: CASSLVGQGNRNEQFF
j_call: TRBJ2-1
v_call: TRBV5-1
clone_size: NA
d_call: TRBD1

cdr3_nt: TGTGCCAGCAGCCGGGACTTAGCGACCTACGAGCAGTACTTC
cdr3_aa: CASSRDLATYEQYF
j_call: TRBJ2-7
v_call: TRBV3-1
clone_size: few
d_call: NA

cdr3_nt: TGTGCCAGCAGTTTATATGTCGGGAGCACAGATACGCAGTATTTT
cdr3_aa: CASSLYVGSTDTQYF
j_call: TRBJ2-3
v_call: TRBV27
clone_size: few
d_call: NA

cdr3_nt: TGTGCCAGCAGCCAGGGGCTTGCCAGCAGTAATTCACCCCTCCACTTT
cdr3_aa: CASSQGLASSNSPLHF
j_call: TRBJ1-6
v_call: TRBV11-2
clone_size: NA
d_call: NA